This is a list of T cell receptor beta chains from one sample in a study of T cell responses to AZD1222 COVID-19 vaccine. The repertoire was sequenced with immunoSEQ multiplex PCR; TCRdb's copy has only in-frame clones and lacks some. Of under 200,000 clones in the sample, around nine tenths are singletons; the top ten hold 0.85% to 1.1%. Specimen: peripheral blood, collected 28 days after the second AZD1222 dose. All receptors derive from an adult who received the AZD1222 COVID-19 vaccine. Each CDR3 is given with its conserved first and last residue. The order of the fields is V gene, J gene, clone size, CDR3 protein. Part of the rows lack a size; the others show once, few, many or a class for expanded clones.

TRBV5-4	TRBJ1-1	NA	CASSLGAKGGTEAFF
TRBV7-9	TRBJ1-4	NA	CASSLALAATNEKLFF
TRBV6-1	TRBJ1-1	NA	CASSEQATRERTEAFF
TRBV10-2	TRBJ2-4	NA	CASGTGVPNKNIQYF
TRBV4-1	TRBJ1-1	NA	CASSQDDRLGTEAFF
TRBV13	TRBJ2-1	NA	CASSFRLARYNEQFF
TRBV18	TRBJ1-2	NA	CASSPVSGSYTF
TRBV7-2	TRBJ2-4	NA	CASSLVQNLAKNIQYF
TRBV7-2	TRBJ2-7	NA	CASSLGLIYEQYF
TRBV4-3	TRBJ1-2	NA	CASSQDFPNAWAYGYTF
TRBV18	TRBJ1-2	once	CASSPQRGNYGYTF
TRBV7-8	TRBJ2-7	NA	CASSLGPGQGEGYEQYF
TRBV12-5	TRBJ1-5	NA	CASGLVLIGGLPPQPQHF
TRBV7-9	TRBJ2-7	NA	CASSSPSVPYEQYF
TRBV12-5	TRBJ1-1	NA	CASGSRWGRIF
TRBV27	TRBJ1-2	NA	CASSPTSDRANYGYTF
TRBV7-6	TRBJ1-2	NA	CASSTGPNYGYTF
TRBV5-8	TRBJ1-1	once	CASSLFGAEAFF
TRBV15	TRBJ2-1	NA	CATSRDLSVPGQQLSNEQFF
TRBV5-1	TRBJ2-1	NA	CASSLAFGNEQFF
TRBV9	TRBJ2-3	NA	CASSVDLDTQYF
TRBV7-9	TRBJ2-6	NA	CASSLGGQGHPGANVLTF
TRBV9	TRBJ1-1	NA	CASSAQPGVNTEAFF